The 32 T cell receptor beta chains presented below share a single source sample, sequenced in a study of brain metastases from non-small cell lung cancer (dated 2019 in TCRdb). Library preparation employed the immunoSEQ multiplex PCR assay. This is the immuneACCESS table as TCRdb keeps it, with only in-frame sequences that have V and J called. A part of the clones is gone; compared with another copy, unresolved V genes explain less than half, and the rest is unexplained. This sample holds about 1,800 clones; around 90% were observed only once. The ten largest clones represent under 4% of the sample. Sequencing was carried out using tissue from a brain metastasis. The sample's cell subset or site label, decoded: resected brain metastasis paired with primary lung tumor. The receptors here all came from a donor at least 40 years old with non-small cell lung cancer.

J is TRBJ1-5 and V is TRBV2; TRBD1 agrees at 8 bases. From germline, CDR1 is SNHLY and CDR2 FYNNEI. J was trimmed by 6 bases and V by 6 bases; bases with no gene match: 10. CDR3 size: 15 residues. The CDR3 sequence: CASRPVRGRAQPQHF. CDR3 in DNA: TGTGCCAGCAGACCAGTCAGGGGGCGCGCTCAGCCCCAGCATTTT.

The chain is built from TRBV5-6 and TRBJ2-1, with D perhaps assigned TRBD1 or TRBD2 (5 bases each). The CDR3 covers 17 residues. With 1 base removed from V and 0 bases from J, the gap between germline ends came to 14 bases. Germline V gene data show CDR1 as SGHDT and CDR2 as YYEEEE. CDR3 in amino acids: CASSLSLTGLSYNEQFF. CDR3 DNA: TGTGCCAGCAGCTTGTCTCTTACAGGACTCTCCTACAATGAGCAGTTCTTC.

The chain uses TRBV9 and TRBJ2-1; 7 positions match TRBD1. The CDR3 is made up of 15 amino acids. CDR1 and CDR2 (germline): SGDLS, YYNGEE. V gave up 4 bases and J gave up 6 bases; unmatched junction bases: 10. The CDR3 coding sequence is TGTGCCAGCAGCCTAGGATGGACAGGCCCCAATGAGCAGTTCTTC. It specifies CASSLGWTGPNEQFF.

The CDR3 is CASSNSGPNTEAFF. For the CDR3, the DNA is TGTGCCAGCAGCAACTCAGGCCCTAACACTGAAGCTTTCTTT. The V and J genes are TRBV6-5 and TRBJ1-1; unclear D gene. Deletions cut 6 bases from V and 2 bases from J, with 13 bases between. The CDR3 is 14 amino acids. Germline values: CDR1 MNHEY, CDR2 SVGAGI.

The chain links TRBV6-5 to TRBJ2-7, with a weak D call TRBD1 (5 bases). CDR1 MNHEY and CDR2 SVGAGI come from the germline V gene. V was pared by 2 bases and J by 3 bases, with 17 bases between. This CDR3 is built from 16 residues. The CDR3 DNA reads TGTGCCAGCAGTTACGGGGCAGGGCAAAGGAGCTACGAGCAGTACTTC. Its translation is CASSYGAGQRSYEQYF.

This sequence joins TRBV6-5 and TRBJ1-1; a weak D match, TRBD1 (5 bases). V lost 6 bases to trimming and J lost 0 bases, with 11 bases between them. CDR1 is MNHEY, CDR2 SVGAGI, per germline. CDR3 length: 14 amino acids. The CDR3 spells CASSRGAVNTEAFF. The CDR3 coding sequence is TGTGCCAGCAGCCGCGGGGCGGTGAACACTGAAGCTTTCTTT.

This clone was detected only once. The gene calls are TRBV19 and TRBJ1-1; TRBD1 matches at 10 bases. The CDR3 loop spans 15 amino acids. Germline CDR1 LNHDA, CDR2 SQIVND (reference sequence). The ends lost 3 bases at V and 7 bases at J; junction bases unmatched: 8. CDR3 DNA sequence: TGTGCCAGTAGTATGTTGGGGACAGGGGTCCTTGAAGCTTTCTTT. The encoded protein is CASSMLGTGVLEAFF.

CDR3 region: CASSYSGGGREQYF. The CDR3 DNA follows: TGTGCCAGCAGTTACTCGGGCGGGGGTCGGGAGCAGTACTTC. The V gene is TRBV6-5, the J gene TRBJ2-7; 7 bases map to TRBD2. Trimming cost V 0 bases and J 7 bases; bases outside gene matches: 6. This CDR3 contains 14 residues. Germline values: CDR1 MNHEY, CDR2 SVGAGI.

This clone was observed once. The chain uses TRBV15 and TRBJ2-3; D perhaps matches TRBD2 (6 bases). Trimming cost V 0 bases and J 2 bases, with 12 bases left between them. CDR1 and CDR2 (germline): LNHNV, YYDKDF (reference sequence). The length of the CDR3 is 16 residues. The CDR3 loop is CATSREKGTVTDTQYF. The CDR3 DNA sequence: TGTGCCACCAGCAGAGAGAAAGGGACTGTCACAGATACGCAGTATTTT.

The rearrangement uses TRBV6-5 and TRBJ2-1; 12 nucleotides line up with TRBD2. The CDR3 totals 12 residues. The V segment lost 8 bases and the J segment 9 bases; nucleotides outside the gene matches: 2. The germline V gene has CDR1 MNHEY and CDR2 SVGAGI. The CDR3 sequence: CASGLAGSEQFF. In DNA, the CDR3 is TGTGCCAGCGGACTAGCGGGATCTGAGCAGTTCTTC.

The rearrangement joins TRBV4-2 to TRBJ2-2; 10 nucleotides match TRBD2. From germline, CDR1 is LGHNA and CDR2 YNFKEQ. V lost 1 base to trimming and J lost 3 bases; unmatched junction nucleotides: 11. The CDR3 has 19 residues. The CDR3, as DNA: TGTGCCAGCAGCCAAGGCAAGGCTAGCGGGGGCCTTGACACCGGGGAGCTGTTTTTT. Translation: CASSQGKASGGLDTGELFF.

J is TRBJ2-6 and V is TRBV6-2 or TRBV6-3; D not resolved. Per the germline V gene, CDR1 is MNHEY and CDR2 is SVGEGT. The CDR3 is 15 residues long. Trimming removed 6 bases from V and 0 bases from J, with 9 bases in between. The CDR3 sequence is CASSLDVSGANVLTF. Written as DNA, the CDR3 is TGTGCCAGCAGCCTGGATGTCTCTGGGGCCAACGTCCTGACTTTC.

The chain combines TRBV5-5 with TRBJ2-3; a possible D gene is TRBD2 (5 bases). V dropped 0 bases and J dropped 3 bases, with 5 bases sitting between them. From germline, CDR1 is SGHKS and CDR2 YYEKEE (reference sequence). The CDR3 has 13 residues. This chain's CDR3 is CASSLGGTDTQYF. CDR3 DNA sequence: TGTGCCAGCAGCTTGGGAGGGACAGATACGCAGTATTTT.

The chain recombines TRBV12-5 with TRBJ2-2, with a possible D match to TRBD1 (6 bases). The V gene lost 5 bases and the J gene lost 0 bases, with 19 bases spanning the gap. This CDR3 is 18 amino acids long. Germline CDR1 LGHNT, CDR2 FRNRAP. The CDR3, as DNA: TGTGCTAGTGGTGTGTTTACCTCGGGACACCCGAACACCGGGGAGCTGTTTTTT. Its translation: CASGVFTSGHPNTGELFF.

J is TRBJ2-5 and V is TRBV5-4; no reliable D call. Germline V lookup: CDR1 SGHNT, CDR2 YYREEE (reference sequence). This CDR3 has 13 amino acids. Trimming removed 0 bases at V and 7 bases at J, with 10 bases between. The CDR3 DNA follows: TGTGCCAGCAGCTTGGTGGGGATTGGGACCCAGTACTTC. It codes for CASSLVGIGTQYF.

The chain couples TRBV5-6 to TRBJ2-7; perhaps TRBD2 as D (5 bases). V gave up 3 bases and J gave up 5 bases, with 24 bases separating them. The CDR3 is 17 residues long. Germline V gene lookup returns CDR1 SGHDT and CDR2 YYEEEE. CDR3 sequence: CASSYPRGSLGVDEQYF. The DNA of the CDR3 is TGTGCCAGCAGCTACCCGAGAGGGTCACTCGGGGTCGACGAGCAGTACTTC. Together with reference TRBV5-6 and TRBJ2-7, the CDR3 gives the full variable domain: DAGVTQSPTHLIKTRGQQVTLRCSPKSGHDTVSWYQQALGQGPQFIFQYYEEEERQRGNFPDRFSGHQFPNYSSELNVNALLLGDSALYLCASSYPRGSLGVDEQYFGPGTRLTVT.

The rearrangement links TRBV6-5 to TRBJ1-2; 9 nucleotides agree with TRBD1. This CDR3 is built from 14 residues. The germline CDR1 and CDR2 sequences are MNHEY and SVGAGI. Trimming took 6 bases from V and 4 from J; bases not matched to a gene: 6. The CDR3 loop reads CASRLTQGAYGYTF. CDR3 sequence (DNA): TGTGCCAGCAGACTAACACAGGGGGCCTATGGCTACACCTTC.

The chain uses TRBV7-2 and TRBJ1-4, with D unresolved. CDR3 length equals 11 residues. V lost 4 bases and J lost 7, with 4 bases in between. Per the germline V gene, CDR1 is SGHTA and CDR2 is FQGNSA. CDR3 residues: CASSSAEKLFF. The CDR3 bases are TGTGCCAGCAGCTCAGCTGAAAAACTGTTTTTT.

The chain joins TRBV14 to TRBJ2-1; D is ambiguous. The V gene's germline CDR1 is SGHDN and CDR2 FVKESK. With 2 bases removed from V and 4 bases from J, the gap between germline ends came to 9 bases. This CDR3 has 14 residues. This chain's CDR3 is CASSQQTRYNEQFF. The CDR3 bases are TGTGCCAGCAGCCAACAAACACGGTACAATGAGCAGTTCTTC.

Here the CDR3 reads CASSPEGNTEAFF. In DNA form, the CDR3 reads TGTGCCAGCAGCCCAGAGGGGAACACTGAAGCTTTCTTT. The chain combines TRBV13 with TRBJ1-1; D not certain. CDR1 PRHDT and CDR2 FYEKMQ come from the germline V gene (reference sequence). Trimming took 5 bases from V and 1 from J, leaving 8 bases between them. CDR3 length: 13 amino acids.

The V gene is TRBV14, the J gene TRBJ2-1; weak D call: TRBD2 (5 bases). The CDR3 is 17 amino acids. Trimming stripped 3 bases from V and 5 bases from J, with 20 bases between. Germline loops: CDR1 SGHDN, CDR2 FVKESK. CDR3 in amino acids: CASSQGSNGIWNNEQFF. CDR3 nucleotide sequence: TGTGCCAGCAGCCAGGGGAGTAACGGGATTTGGAACAATGAGCAGTTCTTC.

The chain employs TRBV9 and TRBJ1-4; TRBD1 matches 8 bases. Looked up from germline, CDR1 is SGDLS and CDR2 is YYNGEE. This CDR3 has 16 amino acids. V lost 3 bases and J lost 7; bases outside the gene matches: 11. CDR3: CASSERSRGQGEKLFF. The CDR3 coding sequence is TGTGCCAGCAGCGAAAGATCCAGGGGGCAGGGTGAAAAACTGTTTTTT.

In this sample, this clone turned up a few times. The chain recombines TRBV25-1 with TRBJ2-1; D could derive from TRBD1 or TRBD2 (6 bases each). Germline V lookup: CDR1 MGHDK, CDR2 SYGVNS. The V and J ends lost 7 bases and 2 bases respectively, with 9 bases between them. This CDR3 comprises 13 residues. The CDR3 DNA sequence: TGTGCCAGCAAGGGGGGCCCCTACAATGAGCAGTTCTTC. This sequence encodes CASKGGPYNEQFF.

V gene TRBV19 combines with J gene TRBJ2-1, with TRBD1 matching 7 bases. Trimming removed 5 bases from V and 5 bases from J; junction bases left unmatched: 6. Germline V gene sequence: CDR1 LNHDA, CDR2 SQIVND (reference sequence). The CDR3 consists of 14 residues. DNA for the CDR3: TGTGCCAGTAGTCTAACCGGACAGGACAATGAGCAGTTCTTC. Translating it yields CASSLTGQDNEQFF.

CDR3 amino acids: CASSQGIGAVKNIQYF. For the CDR3, the DNA is TGTGCCAGCAGCCAAGGAATCGGAGCGGTGAAAAACATTCAGTACTTC. The chain carries TRBV3-1 (or the pseudogene TRBV3-2) and TRBJ2-4, with D maybe TRBD2 (5 bases). CDR3 size: 16 residues. V shed 1 base and J shed 4 bases, with 14 bases lying between them. Germline loops: CDR1 LGHDT, CDR2 YNNKEL (reference sequence).

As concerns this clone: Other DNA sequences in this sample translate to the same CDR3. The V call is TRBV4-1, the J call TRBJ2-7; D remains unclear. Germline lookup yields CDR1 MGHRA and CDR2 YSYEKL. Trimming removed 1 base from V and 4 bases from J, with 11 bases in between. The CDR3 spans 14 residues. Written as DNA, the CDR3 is TGCGCCAGCAGCCAAGGCTGGATGGATTACGAGCAGTACTTC. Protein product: CASSQGWMDYEQYF.

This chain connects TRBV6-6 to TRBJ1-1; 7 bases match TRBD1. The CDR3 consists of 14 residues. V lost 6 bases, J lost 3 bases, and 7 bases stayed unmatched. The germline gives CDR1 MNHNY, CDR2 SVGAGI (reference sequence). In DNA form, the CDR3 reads TGTGCCAGCAGGGAAGACAGGGAGGACACTGAAGCTTTCTTT. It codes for CASREDREDTEAFF.

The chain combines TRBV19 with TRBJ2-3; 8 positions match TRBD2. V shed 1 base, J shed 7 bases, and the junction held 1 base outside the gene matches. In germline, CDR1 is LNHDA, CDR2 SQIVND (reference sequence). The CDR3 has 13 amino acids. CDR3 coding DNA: TGTGCCAGTAGTATAGGGACTAGCAATACGCAGTATTTT. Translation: CASSIGTSNTQYF.

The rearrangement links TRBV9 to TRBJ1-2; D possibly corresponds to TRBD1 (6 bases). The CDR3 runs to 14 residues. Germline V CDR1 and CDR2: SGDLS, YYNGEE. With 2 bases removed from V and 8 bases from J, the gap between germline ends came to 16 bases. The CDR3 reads CASSVGADSRGYTF. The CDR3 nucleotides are TGTGCCAGCAGCGTGGGGGCCGATTCTAGGGGCTACACCTTC.

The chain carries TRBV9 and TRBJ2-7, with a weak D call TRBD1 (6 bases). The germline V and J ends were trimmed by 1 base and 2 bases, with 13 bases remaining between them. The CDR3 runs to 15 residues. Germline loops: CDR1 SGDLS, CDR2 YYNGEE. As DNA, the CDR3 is TGTGCCAGCAGCGTAAGGGGACACAGTACCTACGAGCAGTACTTC. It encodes CASSVRGHSTYEQYF.

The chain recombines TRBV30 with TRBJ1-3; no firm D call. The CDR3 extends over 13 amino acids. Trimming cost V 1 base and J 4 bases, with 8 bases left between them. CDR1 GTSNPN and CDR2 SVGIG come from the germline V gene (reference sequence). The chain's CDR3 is CAWSANSGNTIYF. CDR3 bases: TGTGCCTGGAGTGCAAACAGCGGAAACACCATATATTTT.

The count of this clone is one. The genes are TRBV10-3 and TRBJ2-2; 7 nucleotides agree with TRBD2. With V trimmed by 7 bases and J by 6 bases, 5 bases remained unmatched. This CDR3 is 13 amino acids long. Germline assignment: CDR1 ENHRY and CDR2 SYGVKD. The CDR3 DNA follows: TGTGCCATCATGGGGCTAGCGGCCGGGGAGCTGTTTTTT. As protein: CAIMGLAAGELFF.